Listed below are T cell receptor beta chains from one sample, sequenced in a study of blood T cell repertoires in COVID-19. The table came from immunoSEQ multiplex PCR; TCRdb's copy has only in-frame clones and leaves some out. This table holds approximately 400,000 clones, about 88% found once. The sample was PBMCs or T cells enriched from blood (not recorded which). The receptors derive from a woman under 30 who had recovered from COVID-19. Both conserved end residues are part of each CDR3. Each record gives: J gene, clone size, D gene, V gene, CDR3 protein, CDR3 DNA. The D gene is left open where the match is weak. Rows give clone size only sometimes, using once, few, many, or a class for an expanded clone.

>TRBJ2-7|.|.|TRBV5-5
CASSLGVDYSYEQYF
TGTGCCAGCAGCTTGGGGGTGGACTATTCCTACGAGCAGTACTTC
>TRBJ1-5|.|.|TRBV5-6
CASSYRVYNQPQHF
TGTGCCAGCAGCTACAGGGTCTACAATCAGCCCCAGCATTTT
>TRBJ1-2|.|.|TRBV28
CASSLEWVGGNGYTF
TGTGCCAGCAGTTTAGAGTGGGTAGGGGGAAATGGCTACACCTTC
>TRBJ2-3|.|.|TRBV11-2
CASSDLGTSRDTQYF
TGTGCCAGCAGCGACCTCGGCACCAGCAGGGATACGCAGTATTTT
>TRBJ2-7|.|TRBD2|TRBV4-1
CASSQTPLAALEQYF
TGCGCCAGCAGCCAAACCCCCCTAGCGGCCTTGGAGCAGTACTTC
>TRBJ1-1|.|.|TRBV14
CASTEWGDNTEAFF
TGTGCCAGCACGGAGTGGGGGGATAACACTGAAGCTTTCTTT
>TRBJ2-4|.|TRBD1|TRBV7-6
CASRRPTGWNIQYF
TGTGCCAGCAGACGACCGACAGGGTGGAACATTCAGTACTTC
>TRBJ2-7|.|.|TRBV11-2
CASSSSTYEQYF
TGTGCCAGCAGCTCATCGACATACGAGCAGTACTTC
>TRBJ2-1|.|TRBD2|TRBV9
CASSVAPAGGHNEQFF
TGTGCCAGCAGCGTAGCACCTGCGGGGGGGCACAATGAGCAGTTCTTC
>TRBJ1-1|.|TRBD1|TRBV4-1
CASSQEGQAIPGAFF
TGCGCCAGCAGCCAGGAGGGACAGGCAATTCCCGGAGCTTTCTTT
>TRBJ1-5|few|TRBD1|TRBV10-1
CASRDKQGNQPQHF
TGCGCCAGCAGAGATAAACAGGGGAATCAGCCCCAGCATTTT
>TRBJ1-2|.|.|TRBV10-3
CAINLGLLSDGYTF
TGTGCCATCAATCTCGGTTTGCTTTCGGATGGCTACACCTTC
>TRBJ2-7|.|.|TRBV10-2
CATGPDRTYEQYF
TGCGCCACGGGACCGGACAGAACCTACGAGCAGTACTTC
>TRBJ2-7|.|.|TRBV30
CAWSSAYEQYF
TGTGCCTGGAGTTCCGCCTACGAGCAGTACTTC
>TRBJ1-5|.|.|TRBV28
CASSPRGGNQPQHF
TGTGCCAGCAGCCCCCGGGGTGGCAATCAGCCCCAGCATTTT
>TRBJ1-1|.|TRBD1|TRBV29-1
CSVGPGGTRNTEAFF
TGCAGCGTTGGTCCAGGGGGTACTCGGAACACTGAAGCTTTCTTT
>TRBJ2-1|.|TRBD2|TRBV9
CASSGRLAGGSYNEQFF
TGTGCCAGCAGCGGGAGACTAGCGGGAGGTTCCTACAATGAGCAGTTCTTC
>TRBJ1-4|once|TRBD1|TRBV7-9
CASSEPGQGDEKLFF
TGTGCCAGCAGTGAACCGGGACAGGGAGACGAAAAACTGTTTTTT
>TRBJ1-2|.|.|TRBV3-1/TRBV3-2
CASSQESLAGNYGYTF
TGTGCCAGCAGCCAAGAATCTCTGGCAGGAAACTATGGCTACACCTTC
>TRBJ1-6|.|TRBD1|TRBV6-6
CASSTDRVYNSPLHF
TGTGCCAGCAGCACCGACAGGGTTTATAATTCACCCCTCCACTTT
>TRBJ1-2|.|TRBD1|TRBV4-3
CASSQGTGLYGYTF
TGCGCCAGCAGCCAGGGGACAGGTCTCTATGGCTACACCTTC
>TRBJ1-2|.|.|TRBV7-9
CASSLGRGIDYGYTF
TGTGCCAGCAGCTTAGGTCGGGGAATTGACTATGGCTACACCTTC
>TRBJ2-1|.|TRBD1|TRBV7-3
CASSTTGPFNNEQFF
TGTGCCAGCAGCACGACAGGGCCTTTTAACAATGAGCAGTTCTTC
>TRBJ1-1|.|TRBD1|TRBV5-1
CASSLAGRGQTEAFF
TGCGCCAGCAGCTTGGCGGGCAGGGGGCAGACTGAAGCTTTCTTT
>TRBJ2-3|.|TRBD1|TRBV28
CASSTYGQGNPEDTQYF
TGTGCCAGCAGTACCTACGGACAGGGGAACCCAGAAGATACGCAGTATTTT
>TRBJ2-1|.|.|TRBV30
CAWDIVSYNEQFF
TGTGCCTGGGACATCGTCTCCTACAATGAGCAGTTCTTC
>TRBJ1-6|.|.|TRBV12-5
CASGLGYTRPRHPYNSPLHF
TGTGCTAGTGGTTTGGGCTACACGAGGCCCCGCCACCCCTATAATTCACCCCTCCACTTT
>TRBJ2-7|.|.|TRBV5-8
CASSLGGYEQYF
TGTGCCAGCAGCTTGGGAGGCTACGAGCAGTACTTC
>TRBJ1-5|.|TRBD1|TRBV24-1
CATRGTDSNQPQHF
TGTGCCACCCGGGGGACAGATAGCAATCAGCCCCAGCATTTT
>TRBJ1-2|.|.|TRBV7-2
CASSLGPEGDGYTF
TGTGCCAGCAGCTTAGGGCCGGAAGGGGATGGCTACACCTTC
>TRBJ2-2|.|.|TRBV5-1
CASSPTVQPGNTGELFF
TGCGCCAGCAGCCCCACAGTTCAACCAGGGAACACCGGGGAGCTGTTTTTT
>TRBJ2-1|.|TRBD2|TRBV9
CASSVSGRGSYNEQFF
TGTGCCAGCAGCGTCTCGGGGCGGGGGAGCTACAATGAGCAGTTCTTC
>TRBJ1-5|.|TRBD1|TRBV10-3
CAISPGQGGNQPQHF
TGTGCCATCAGCCCGGGACAGGGCGGCAATCAGCCCCAGCATTTT
>TRBJ1-2|.|TRBD1|TRBV24-1
CATSLSGGNYGYTF
TGTGCCACCAGTCTATCAGGGGGCAACTATGGCTACACCTTC
>TRBJ2-1|.|.|TRBV25-1
CASSDGWANEQFF
TGTGCCAGCAGTGATGGGTGGGCGAATGAGCAGTTCTTC
>TRBJ1-6|.|TRBD1|TRBV5-1
CASSLDDRVGSPLHF
TGCGCCAGCAGCTTGGATGACAGGGTCGGGTCACCCCTCCACTTT
>TRBJ1-5|.|.|TRBV2
CASTPTAPNQPQHF
TGTGCCAGCACCCCGACAGCCCCCAATCAGCCCCAGCATTTT
>TRBJ1-2|.|.|TRBV19
CASSIVQGWGYTF
TGTGCCAGTAGTATAGTACAGGGCTGGGGCTACACCTTC
>TRBJ2-3|.|.|TRBV18
CASSPSSTDTQYF
TGTGCCAGCTCACCTTCTAGCACAGATACGCAGTATTTT
>TRBJ2-7|.|.|TRBV29-1
CSVVAPAYEQYF
TGCAGCGTTGTAGCCCCAGCTTACGAGCAGTACTTC
>TRBJ1-1|.|.|TRBV6-5
CRVEGANTEAFF
TGTCGAGTGGAAGGGGCGAACACTGAAGCTTTCTTT
>TRBJ2-3|.|.|TRBV30
CAWSRTTSTDTQYF
TGTGCCTGGAGTCGAACGACTAGCACAGATACGCAGTATTTT
>TRBJ2-1|.|TRBD1|TRBV18
CASSPPNRDSPFF
TGTGCCAGCTCACCACCTAACCGGGACAGTCCGTTCTTC
>TRBJ2-5|.|TRBD2|TRBV9
CASTPGLAGGKFQETQYF
TGTGCCAGCACCCCGGGACTAGCGGGGGGGAAATTCCAAGAGACCCAGTACTTC
>TRBJ2-7|once|TRBD1|TRBV27
CASSGQLSSYEQYF
TGTGCCAGCTCGGGACAGTTGAGCTCCTACGAGCAGTACTTC
>TRBJ2-5|.|.|TRBV25-1
CASRDHQGRETQYF
TGTGCCAGCAGAGATCATCAGGGCAGGGAGACCCAGTACTTC
>TRBJ1-5|.|TRBD1|TRBV19
CASSMGQFNQPQHF
TGTGCCAGTAGTATGGGACAGTTCAATCAGCCCCAGCATTTT
>TRBJ1-5|.|.|TRBV20-1
CSASGATSNQPQHF
TGCAGTGCTAGTGGAGCGACTAGCAATCAGCCCCAGCATTTT
>TRBJ1-2|once|TRBD1|TRBV7-2
CASSRTRTGPDYGYTF
TGTGCCAGCAGTCGTACGCGGACAGGGCCGGACTATGGCTACACCTTC
>TRBJ2-7|few|TRBD2|TRBV4-1
CASSQALAGGPEQYF
TGCGCCAGCAGCCAAGCTCTAGCGGGGGGGCCCGAGCAGTACTTC
>TRBJ1-1|.|TRBD1|TRBV9
CASSVDTGTGASEAFF
TGTGCCAGCAGCGTAGACACCGGGACAGGGGCTTCTGAAGCTTTCTTT
>TRBJ2-5|.|.|TRBV18
CASRRSGGGDQETQYF
TGTGCCAGCCGTCGTTCCGGAGGGGGGGACCAAGAGACCCAGTACTTC
>TRBJ1-2|.|.|TRBV27
CASSSQGWDYGYTF
TGTGCCAGCAGTTCGCAGGGGTGGGACTATGGCTACACCTTC
>TRBJ1-4|.|TRBD1|TRBV7-9
CASSLTGGEKLFF
TGTGCCAGCAGCCTCACAGGGGGCGAAAAACTGTTTTTT
>TRBJ2-1|.|TRBD2|TRBV7-9
CASSPPGTSNNEQFF
TGTGCCAGCAGCCCCCCCGGGACTAGTAACAATGAGCAGTTCTTC